Below, 16 T cell receptor beta chains from the same sample are listed, as sequenced in a study of T cell changes during pregnancy in multiple sclerosis. Assay: immunoSEQ multiplex PCR; the TCRdb copy retains only in-frame clones and omits some. This sample carries about 76,000 clones, 93% of them seen once, and the ten largest clones take over 2%. The input for sequencing was peripheral blood, taken in the second trimester of pregnancy. The receptors come from a female donor with multiple sclerosis, enrolled in a pregnancy study.

The J gene is TRBJ2-3, the V gene TRBV7-8; D ambiguous. This CDR3 contains 13 residues. In germline, CDR1 is SGHVS, CDR2 FQNEAQ. V was trimmed by 2 bases and J by 4 bases, leaving 7 bases between them. CDR3 nucleotides: TGTGCCAGCAGCTTATTAGCCGCAGATACGCAGTATTTT. Translated, it gives CASSLLAADTQYF.

The chain carries TRBV6-6 and TRBJ2-1, with 7 bases identical to TRBD1. The junction had 14 bases not matched to a gene; V was cut back by 4 bases and J by 8 bases. Germline V lookup: CDR1 MNHNY, CDR2 SVGAGI (reference sequence). This CDR3 has 16 residues. CDR3 DNA: TGTGCCAGCAGTTCGTCCCGGGACAGTCATACCGATGAGCAGTTCTTC. It codes for CASSSSRDSHTDEQFF.

This clone occurred once. The genes are TRBV15 and TRBJ1-2; TRBD1 aligns across 8 bases. J lost 2 bases, V lost 4 bases, and 9 bases had no gene match. Germline V gives CDR1 LNHNV, CDR2 YYDKDF (reference sequence). The CDR3 has 16 amino acids. The CDR3 loop reads CATSIAFRGPNYGYTF. The CDR3 bases are TGTGCCACCAGCATAGCTTTCAGGGGGCCAAACTATGGCTACACCTTC.

The CDR3 is CASSENLETDTQYF. CDR3 coding DNA: TGCGCCAGCAGTGAGAACCTAGAAACAGATACGCAGTATTTT. The genes are TRBV10-1 and TRBJ2-3; no clear D. CDR1 WNHNN and CDR2 SYGVQD come from the germline V gene (reference sequence). V was cut by 2 bases and J by 3 bases, with 9 bases left in between. This CDR3 region has 14 residues.

This chain links TRBV29-1 with TRBJ1-4; weak D call: TRBD1 (5 bases). Germline CDR1 is SQVTM and CDR2 is ANQGSEA. Trimming removed 4 bases from V and 4 bases from J, with 10 bases in between. This CDR3 region has 13 residues. This CDR3 reads CSVGGLYNEKLFF. For the CDR3, the DNA is TGCAGCGTTGGGGGACTATATAATGAAAAACTGTTTTTT.

V usage is TRBV19 and J usage is TRBJ2-7; tentative D call: TRBD2 (5 bases). Trimming pared 5 bases from V and 4 bases from J, leaving 15 bases between. Germline V lookup: CDR1 LNHDA, CDR2 SQIVND (reference sequence). CDR3 size: 14 residues. Here the CDR3 DNA reads TGTGCCAGTAGTGCCCGGGCGGGCACATACGAGCAGTACTTC. The encoded protein is CASSARAGTYEQYF.

The chain is built from TRBV13 and TRBJ1-1, with a possible D match to TRBD1 (5 bases). The CDR3 totals 15 residues. Germline V CDR1 and CDR2: PRHDT, FYEKMQ (reference sequence). V lost 5 bases to trimming and J lost 4 bases, with 17 bases between them. CDR3 residues: CASSRGGSGSTEAFF. Written as DNA, the CDR3 is TGTGCCAGCAGCCGCGGGGGTTCGGGTAGCACTGAAGCTTTCTTT.

The chain recombines TRBV9 with TRBJ2-1, with TRBD2 identical over 11 bases. The CDR3 has 18 residues. V shed 2 bases, J shed 5 bases, and the junction held 12 bases outside the gene matches. Germline V gives CDR1 SGDLS, CDR2 YYNGEE. The CDR3: CASSVRRTSGGTNNEQFF. The CDR3, as DNA: TGTGCCAGCAGCGTTCGCCGTACTAGCGGGGGCACAAACAATGAGCAGTTCTTC. Combining the CDR3 with reference TRBV9 and TRBJ2-1 gives the whole variable domain DSGVTQTPKHLITATGQRVTLRCSPRSGDLSVYWYQQSLDQGLQFLIQYYNGEERAKGNILERFSAQQFPDLHSELNLSSLELGDSALYFCASSVRRTSGGTNNEQFFGPGTRLTVL.

The table lists this clone with a count of one. J is TRBJ1-6 and V is TRBV11-2; the D is unclear. Germline V gene data show CDR1 as SGHAT and CDR2 as FQNNGV. CDR3 length equals 14 residues. The V and J ends lost 1 base and 13 bases respectively, with 14 bases between them. As DNA, the CDR3 is TGTGCCAGCAGCTTAGGCCCCGGGTCTTTCCCCCTCCACTTT. Translating it yields CASSLGPGSFPLHF.

The chain employs TRBV7-9 and TRBJ2-7, with D possibly matching TRBD1 (6 bases). The V gene's germline CDR1 is SEHNR and CDR2 FQNEAQ (reference sequence). Deletions cut 3 bases from V and 3 bases from J, with 18 bases between. This CDR3 spans 16 amino acids. The CDR3 sequence is CASSLAGTKSFYEQYF. In nucleotides, the CDR3 is TGTGCCAGCAGCTTGGCTGGGACAAAGAGTTTCTACGAGCAGTACTTC.

The genes are TRBV30 and TRBJ2-3; TRBD2 is a possible D gene (5 bases). The CDR3 is made up of 17 amino acids. From germline, CDR1 is GTSNPN and CDR2 SVGIG (reference sequence). V lost 3 bases and J lost 3, with 22 bases in between. CDR3 sequence (DNA): TGTGCCTGGAGGGCGAAGGTGAGCGTTAGGAGGACAGATACGCAGTATTTT. Translation: CAWRAKVSVRRTDTQYF.

V and J are TRBV29-1 and TRBJ1-1, with D possibly matching TRBD1 (5 bases). V was clipped by 4 bases and J by 1 base, with 10 bases between them. This CDR3 region has 13 residues. CDR1 and CDR2 (germline): SQVTM, ANQGSEA. CDR3 nucleotide sequence: TGCAGCGTTGGGTCCGGGGGGAACACTGAAGCTTTCTTT. It codes for CSVGSGGNTEAFF.

This clone has a single count. V usage is TRBV4-1 and J usage is TRBJ2-1; the match to TRBD2 covers 7 bases. The CDR3 has 18 amino acids. Germline-derived CDR1 and CDR2 are MGHRA and YSYEKL. After removal of 0 bases from V and 2 bases from J, the junction contained 10 bases not matched to a gene. CDR3 nucleotide sequence: TGCGCCAGCAGCCAAGATACAAGGGAGGGCCCTCCCTACAATGAGCAGTTCTTC. Protein sequence: CASSQDTREGPPYNEQFF.

This clone has just one count. The gene calls are TRBV19 and TRBJ1-2; TRBD1 matches at 9 bases. The CDR3 extends over 19 amino acids. Germline CDR1 is LNHDA and CDR2 is SQIVND (reference sequence). V trimming: 0 bases; J trimming: 6 bases; junction bases outside the gene matches: 17. CDR3 amino acids: CASSIDYRTGEPGYHGYTF. The CDR3, as DNA: TGTGCCAGTAGTATAGATTACCGGACAGGGGAGCCTGGTTATCATGGCTACACCTTC.

The chain is built from TRBV9 and TRBJ1-4; D perhaps matches TRBD1 (5 bases). CDR1 is SGDLS, CDR2 YYNGEE, per germline. The CDR3 length is 13 residues. V was cut by 4 bases and J by 8 bases, with 12 bases left in between. The CDR3 loop reads CASSPRAEEKLFF. The CDR3 DNA reads as TGTGCCAGCAGCCCCAGGGCTGAGGAAAAACTGTTTTTT.

The chain joins TRBV5-1 to TRBJ2-5, with 8 bases aligning to TRBD1. Germline V gene lookup returns CDR1 SGHRS and CDR2 YFSETQ. V gave up 5 bases and J gave up 7 bases; unmatched junction bases: 13. This CDR3 has 15 amino acids. Here the CDR3 reads CASRGAGGAEGTQYF. CDR3 DNA sequence: TGCGCCAGCAGAGGGGCAGGGGGCGCTGAGGGGACCCAGTACTTC.